The 18 T cell receptor beta chains below come from one sample, sequenced in a study of monozygotic twins with cystic fibrosis. The repertoire was sequenced with immunoSEQ multiplex PCR; TCRdb's copy has only in-frame clones and lacks some. The sample contains fewer than 30,000 clones, around four fifths of which appear only once. The specimen was blood. All receptors derive from a girl aged 2-10 years with cystic fibrosis.

This clone was counted once. This chain uses TRBV30 with TRBJ1-2; perhaps TRBD1 as D (5 bases). Between the trimmed V and J ends, which lost 0 bases and 1 base, there was a span of 9 bases. CDR3 length: 14 amino acids. Germline-derived CDR1 and CDR2 are GTSNPN and SVGIG (reference sequence). CDR3 sequence reads: CAWSVMGGNYGYTF. The CDR3 DNA reads as TGTGCCTGGAGTGTTATGGGGGGTAACTATGGCTACACCTTC.

V usage is TRBV19 and J usage is TRBJ1-5; D gene unclear. This CDR3 contains 12 residues. Trimming shortened V by 8 bases and J by 7 bases, and 12 bases separated the two germline ends. Germline CDR1 LNHDA, CDR2 SQIVND (reference sequence). The CDR3 reads CASRPGDQPQHF. The CDR3 DNA follows: TGTGCCAGTCGCCCAGGCGACCAGCCCCAGCATTTT.

A single count supports this clone. The rearrangement joins TRBV7-8 to TRBJ1-5, with D perhaps matching TRBD1 (6 bases). V was pared by 2 bases and J by 4 bases, with 9 bases between. Germline CDR1 SGHVS, CDR2 FQNEAQ. The CDR3 consists of 14 residues. The CDR3 loop is CASSLHQGNQPQHF. The CDR3 DNA reads TGTGCCAGCAGCTTACACCAGGGGAATCAGCCCCAGCATTTT.

The chain combines TRBV6-1 with TRBJ2-3; 8 bases map to TRBD2. CDR1 and CDR2 (germline): MNHNS, SASEGT. CDR3 length equals 15 residues. The V and J ends lost 8 bases and 6 bases, in that order; junction bases with no gene match: 13. The CDR3 nucleotides read TGTGCCAGCGCATATCTGGTGGCGGGGGGTGATACGCAGTATTTT. Protein sequence: CASAYLVAGGDTQYF.

This clone appeared a few times. V usage is TRBV28 and J usage is TRBJ2-7; D possibly corresponds to TRBD1 (5 bases). V dropped 6 bases and J dropped 6 bases, with 15 bases sitting between them. Germline V lookup: CDR1 MDHEN, CDR2 SYDVKM. This CDR3 contains 13 residues. The CDR3 is CASSPGRGSEQYF. The DNA of the CDR3 is TGTGCCAGCAGCCCCGGTAGGGGTTCCGAGCAGTACTTC.

This clone has just one count. The chain has TRBV5-6 and TRBJ1-2; TRBD1 matches 7 bases. Germline lookup yields CDR1 SGHDT and CDR2 YYEEEE. The CDR3 sequence is 14 residues long. Trimming cost V 3 bases and J 4 bases; bases outside gene matches: 6. CDR3 coding DNA: TGTGCCAGCAGCTCCACAGGGGTGACCTATGGCTACACCTTC. This sequence encodes CASSSTGVTYGYTF.

This clone was detected only once. The chain employs TRBV6-6 and TRBJ1-1; D is possibly TRBD1 (5 bases). This CDR3 has 15 amino acids. CDR1 is MNHNY and CDR2 is SVGAGI in the germline V gene (reference sequence). V was shortened by 3 bases and J by 1 base, with 12 bases between the two germline ends. The CDR3 loop is CASSYRGTENTEAFF. As DNA, the CDR3 is TGTGCCAGCAGTTATAGGGGAACGGAGAACACTGAAGCTTTCTTT.

The chain employs TRBV5-6 and TRBJ2-5; 14 nucleotides line up with TRBD2. The CDR3 contains 16 residues. Per germline, CDR1 SGHDT and CDR2 YYEEEE. V shed 3 bases and J 5 bases; nucleotides not matched to a gene: 6. The CDR3 loop reads CASSWGLAGEAETQYF. CDR3 DNA sequence: TGTGCCAGCAGCTGGGGACTAGCGGGAGAGGCGGAGACCCAGTACTTC.

The V gene is TRBV5-8, the J gene TRBJ1-6; 7 bases fit TRBD1. The length of the CDR3 is 14 residues. The V gene end was trimmed by 3 bases and the J gene end by 5 bases; junction bases not matched to a gene: 2. Germline assignment: CDR1 SGHTS and CDR2 YDEGEE. The CDR3: CASSWGQNNSPLHF. The DNA for the CDR3 is TGTGCCAGCAGCTGGGGACAGAATAATTCACCCCTCCACTTT.

The chain's CDR3 is CAWSSGEAGTDTQYF. CDR3 nucleotide sequence: TGTGCCTGGAGCAGCGGTGAGGCGGGCACAGATACGCAGTATTTT. The genes are TRBV30 and TRBJ2-3; tentatively, D is TRBD2 (5 bases). The germline CDR1 and CDR2 sequences are GTSNPN and SVGIG (reference sequence). V was cut by 3 bases and J by 1 base, with 14 bases left in between. CDR3 length: 15 residues.

This chain uses TRBV6-1 with TRBJ1-2, with no clear D. The CDR3 contains 11 residues. Germline V CDR1 and CDR2: MNHNS, SASEGT. Trimming took 0 bases from V and 8 from J, leaving 4 bases between them. In DNA form, the CDR3 reads TGTGCCAGCAGTGAAGCTTGGGGCTACACCTTC. Translation gives CASSEAWGYTF.

The rearrangement uses TRBV15 and TRBJ1-1, with 8 bases aligning to TRBD1. Unmatched junction bases numbered 10, after V lost 3 bases and J lost 4 bases. The CDR3 consists of 16 residues. Germline V gene data show CDR1 as LNHNV and CDR2 as YYDKDF (reference sequence). The CDR3 nucleotides read TGTGCCACCAGCAGGGGCGCCCAGGGGGCTGGCACTGAAGCTTTCTTT. It is translated as CATSRGAQGAGTEAFF. The full variable domain, its missing parts supplied by reference TRBV15 and TRBJ1-1, is DAMVIQNPRYQVTQFGKPVTLSCSQTLNHNVMYWYQQKSSQAPKLLFHYYDKDFNNEADTPDNFQSRRPNTSFCFLDIRSPGLGDTAMYLCATSRGAQGAGTEAFFGQGTRLTVV.

This chain connects TRBV30 to TRBJ2-3; either TRBD1 or TRBD2 may fit D (5 bases each). CDR1 GTSNPN and CDR2 SVGIG come from the germline V gene (reference sequence). Trimming took 2 bases from V and 3 from J, leaving 15 bases between them. CDR3 length equals 15 residues. The CDR3 region has the DNA TGTGCCTGGAGTACCGCCTCCGGGGCAACAGATACGCAGTATTTT. Its protein is CAWSTASGATDTQYF.

The chain couples TRBV11-2 to TRBJ2-1; TRBD2 matches 9 bases. The CDR3 runs to 15 residues. Germline V lookup: CDR1 SGHAT, CDR2 FQNNGV. With 5 bases clipped from V and 8 bases from J, the junction kept 10 bases outside the gene matches. DNA for the CDR3: TGTGCCAGCAGCCCTCCGGGACTAGCAATGGATGAGCAGTTCTTC. Protein: CASSPPGLAMDEQFF.

V is TRBV5-1 and J is TRBJ2-7; D is unresolved. In germline, CDR1 is SGHRS, CDR2 YFSETQ. The V end lost 0 bases, the J end lost 6 bases, and 13 bases lay between the germline ends. This CDR3 comprises 14 residues. The CDR3 coding sequence is TGCGCCAGCAGCTTGGATGGTTCCTTGGGCGAGCAGTACTTC. Its protein is CASSLDGSLGEQYF.

The V gene is TRBV7-2, the J gene TRBJ2-7; no firm D call. CDR1 SGHTA and CDR2 FQGNSA come from the germline V gene. This CDR3 is 12 amino acids long. Deletions cut 0 bases from V and 3 bases from J, with 3 bases between. The CDR3 reads CASSLADYEQYF. DNA for the CDR3: TGTGCCAGCAGCTTAGCGGACTACGAGCAGTACTTC. Together with reference TRBV7-2 and TRBJ2-7, the CDR3 gives the full variable domain: GAGVSQSPSNKVTEKGKDVELRCDPISGHTALYWYRQSLGQGLEFLIYFQGNSAPDKSGLPSDRFSAERTGGSVSTLTIQRTQQEDSAVYLCASSLADYEQYFGPGTRLTVT.

The V call is TRBV6-4, the J call TRBJ2-7, with a weak D call TRBD1 (6 bases). The ends were cut back, 6 bases at V and 1 base at J, with 16 bases in the middle. Germline CDR1 and CDR2: MRHNA and SNTAGT. CDR3 length: 15 amino acids. CDR3 in DNA: TGTGCCAGCAGCCGAACAGGGACCCCGTCCTACGAGCAGTACTTC. This codes for CASSRTGTPSYEQYF.

This chain joins TRBV27 and TRBJ2-1; D is possibly TRBD2 (5 bases). The CDR3 is 12 amino acids. The V gene lost 2 bases and the J gene lost 7 bases, with 6 bases spanning the gap. Germline assignment: CDR1 MNHEY and CDR2 SMNVEV (reference sequence). The CDR3 region has the DNA TGTGCCAGCAGTTTAACGGGAAATGAGCAGTTCTTC. It encodes CASSLTGNEQFF.